This is a list of T cell receptor beta chains from one sample in a study of blood T cell repertoires in COVID-19. Repertoires were generated with immunoSEQ multiplex PCR, while TCRdb's copy carries only in-frame clones and drops some. Counted here are some 300,000 clones, around 90% occurring once; the ten biggest clones make up 1.3%. The sample consisted of peripheral blood. Receptors originate from an older man with acute or convalescent COVID-19. Both conserved end residues are part of each CDR3. The D gene is left open where the match is weak. The size entry is marked missing in some rows and otherwise reads once, few, many or a size class.

j_call: TRBJ2-2
clone_size: .
d_call: .
v_call: TRBV12-3/TRBV12-4
cdr3_aa: CASSFAGGELFF
cdr3_nt: TGTGCCAGCAGTTTTGCGGGAGGGGAGCTGTTTTTT

j_call: TRBJ2-1
clone_size: .
d_call: .
v_call: TRBV19
cdr3_aa: CASSIGIGEQFF
cdr3_nt: TGTGCCAGTAGTATAGGGATCGGGGAGCAGTTCTTC

j_call: TRBJ1-2
clone_size: .
d_call: .
v_call: TRBV7-2
cdr3_aa: CASSSSPGGYGYTF
cdr3_nt: TGTGCCAGCAGCTCAAGCCCCGGGGGCTATGGCTACACCTTC

j_call: TRBJ2-5
clone_size: .
d_call: TRBD2
v_call: TRBV10-1
cdr3_aa: CASSGLAGETQYF
cdr3_nt: TGCGCCAGCAGTGGACTAGCGGGTGAGACCCAGTACTTC

j_call: TRBJ1-2
clone_size: few
d_call: .
v_call: TRBV28
cdr3_aa: CASSRGQTNYGYTF
cdr3_nt: TGTGCCAGCAGCAGAGGACAGACCAACTATGGCTACACCTTC

j_call: TRBJ1-1
clone_size: .
d_call: .
v_call: TRBV6-5
cdr3_aa: CASSSTWGAGTEAFF
cdr3_nt: TGTGCCAGCAGTTCCACCTGGGGCGCCGGGACTGAAGCTTTCTTT

j_call: TRBJ2-7
clone_size: .
d_call: .
v_call: TRBV7-3
cdr3_aa: CASSLSGKLGALVAYEQYF
cdr3_nt: TGTGCCAGCAGCTTAAGCGGGAAATTGGGCGCTCTGGTGGCCTACGAGCAGTACTTC

j_call: TRBJ1-5
clone_size: .
d_call: .
v_call: TRBV5-8
cdr3_aa: CASIRSGTHNQPQHF
cdr3_nt: TGTGCCAGCATCAGATCCGGGACTCACAATCAGCCCCAGCATTTT

j_call: TRBJ2-1
clone_size: few
d_call: TRBD2
v_call: TRBV10-2
cdr3_aa: CASSLTSGGGFYNEQFF
cdr3_nt: TGCGCCAGCAGCCTAACTAGCGGGGGGGGATTCTACAATGAGCAGTTCTTC

j_call: TRBJ1-5
clone_size: .
d_call: .
v_call: TRBV27
cdr3_aa: CASSPDRLNQPQHF
cdr3_nt: TGTGCCAGCAGCCCTGACAGACTGAATCAGCCCCAGCATTTT

j_call: TRBJ2-5
clone_size: .
d_call: .
v_call: TRBV3-1/TRBV3-2
cdr3_aa: CASSQDRGGRQETQYF
cdr3_nt: TGTGCCAGCAGCCAAGATCGCGGCGGCCGACAAGAGACCCAGTACTTC

j_call: TRBJ2-1
clone_size: .
d_call: .
v_call: TRBV12-3/TRBV12-4
cdr3_aa: CASRLTGGEQFF
cdr3_nt: TGTGCCAGCAGGCTGACCGGCGGTGAGCAGTTCTTC

j_call: TRBJ2-7
clone_size: .
d_call: .
v_call: TRBV5-6
cdr3_aa: CASSFNYEQYF
cdr3_nt: TGTGCCAGCAGCTTTAACTACGAGCAGTACTTC

j_call: TRBJ1-3
clone_size: few
d_call: .
v_call: TRBV11-2
cdr3_aa: CASSLGGFGNTIYF
cdr3_nt: TGTGCCAGCAGCTTAGGAGGATTTGGAAACACCATATATTTT

j_call: TRBJ1-5
clone_size: .
d_call: .
v_call: TRBV12-2
cdr3_aa: CASRGQGWQPQHF
cdr3_nt: TGTGCAAGTCGCGGTCAGGGGTGGCAGCCCCAGCATTTT

j_call: TRBJ2-2
clone_size: .
d_call: .
v_call: TRBV5-8
cdr3_aa: CASSWEPPPGELFF
cdr3_nt: TGTGCCAGCAGCTGGGAGCCACCGCCCGGGGAGCTGTTTTTT

j_call: TRBJ2-2
clone_size: .
d_call: TRBD2
v_call: TRBV4-3
cdr3_aa: CASSRGGLAGGMTGELFF
cdr3_nt: TGCGCCAGCAGCCGCGGCGGACTAGCGGGGGGAATGACCGGGGAGCTGTTTTTT

j_call: TRBJ2-1
clone_size: .
d_call: TRBD2
v_call: TRBV7-2
cdr3_aa: CASSLLAGGISEQFF
cdr3_nt: TGTGCCAGCAGTTTACTAGCGGGGGGGATCAGTGAGCAGTTCTTC

j_call: TRBJ1-5
clone_size: few
d_call: .
v_call: TRBV19
cdr3_aa: CASSSQNSNQPQHF
cdr3_nt: TGTGCCAGTAGTTCTCAGAATAGCAATCAGCCCCAGCATTTT

j_call: TRBJ2-3
clone_size: .
d_call: .
v_call: TRBV11-3
cdr3_aa: CASSFGRGGTQSSDTQYF
cdr3_nt: TGTGCCAGCAGCTTCGGTAGGGGGGGGACCCAGTCATCCGATACGCAGTATTTT

j_call: TRBJ2-5
clone_size: .
d_call: .
v_call: TRBV9
cdr3_aa: CASSVGRRAGAQETQYF
cdr3_nt: TGTGCCAGCAGCGTAGGGCGGAGGGCGGGGGCCCAAGAGACCCAGTACTTC

j_call: TRBJ2-5
clone_size: once
d_call: .
v_call: TRBV3-1/TRBV3-2
cdr3_aa: CASSPRPPRAEETQYF
cdr3_nt: TGTGCCAGCAGCCCCCGTCCCCCTCGAGCGGAGGAGACCCAGTACTTC

j_call: TRBJ2-3
clone_size: few
d_call: .
v_call: TRBV5-1
cdr3_aa: CASSFGDSTDTQYF
cdr3_nt: TGCGCCAGCAGCTTCGGAGATAGCACAGATACGCAGTATTTT

j_call: TRBJ2-3
clone_size: .
d_call: .
v_call: TRBV19
cdr3_aa: CASSIYYRGSSTDTQYF
cdr3_nt: TGTGCCAGTAGTATCTACTATCGCGGCTCTAGCACAGATACGCAGTATTTT

j_call: TRBJ1-2
clone_size: once
d_call: .
v_call: TRBV24-1
cdr3_aa: CATSDTGQYYGYTF
cdr3_nt: TGTGCCACCAGTGATACAGGACAGTACTATGGCTACACCTTC

j_call: TRBJ2-7
clone_size: few
d_call: TRBD2
v_call: TRBV3-1/TRBV3-2
cdr3_aa: CASRATSDSYEQYF
cdr3_nt: TGTGCCAGCAGGGCCACTAGCGACTCCTACGAGCAGTACTTC